Listed here are 26 T cell receptor beta chains from one sample, sequenced in a study of blood T cell repertoires in COVID-19. Sequencing used immunoSEQ multiplex PCR; TCRdb keeps in-frame clones, though not all of them. The sample holds more than 85,000 clones, roughly 84% seen once. Specimen: peripheral blood. All receptors derive from a human donor in a cohort sampled during active COVID-19.

This chain connects TRBV30 to TRBJ2-5, with D possibly matching TRBD1 (6 bases). The CDR3 has 15 amino acids. V was trimmed by 3 bases and J by 2 bases, leaving 16 bases between them. Per germline, CDR1 GTSNPN and CDR2 SVGIG (reference sequence). CDR3 region: CAWSFQPGQQETQYF. CDR3 in DNA: TGTGCCTGGAGCTTCCAACCGGGACAACAAGAGACCCAGTACTTC.

This rearrangement joins TRBV9 to TRBJ1-5; TRBD1 aligns across 10 bases. The CDR3 is 14 residues long. The V segment lost 3 bases and the J segment 5 bases; nucleotides outside the gene matches: 2. The germline V gene encodes CDR1 SGDLS and CDR2 YYNGEE. The DNA of the CDR3 is TGTGCCAGCAGCGCCGGGACAGGGGATCAGCCCCAGCATTTT. Encoded protein: CASSAGTGDQPQHF.

The rearrangement joins TRBV5-1 to TRBJ1-4; D call uncertain. The CDR3 loop spans 14 amino acids. Germline V lookup: CDR1 SGHRS, CDR2 YFSETQ. Trimming took 0 bases from V and 8 from J, leaving 11 bases between them. CDR3: CASSLGQAGEKLFF. In DNA form, the CDR3 reads TGCGCCAGCAGCTTGGGGCAGGCGGGAGAAAAACTGTTTTTT.

The rearrangement links TRBV7-2 to TRBJ1-2; a weak D match, TRBD1 (5 bases). The CDR3 contains 14 residues. Trimming shortened V by 4 bases and J by 3 bases, and 12 bases separated the two germline ends. Germline CDR1 is SGHTA and CDR2 is FQGNSA. Here the CDR3 DNA reads TGTGCCAGCAGCTATACAGGTCAGGACTATGGCTACACCTTC. It specifies CASSYTGQDYGYTF.

The chain uses TRBV19 and TRBJ1-1; 10 bases line up with TRBD1. V lost 7 bases and J lost 10; bases outside the gene matches: 12. The CDR3 loop spans 14 amino acids. The germline V gene encodes CDR1 LNHDA and CDR2 SQIVND (reference sequence). Here the CDR3 reads CASNTGQGRDTAFF. In nucleotides, the CDR3 is TGTGCCAGTAATACGGGACAGGGGAGAGACACAGCTTTCTTT.

The chain is built from TRBV10-3 and TRBJ1-5; perhaps TRBD1 as D (6 bases). The CDR3 covers 13 residues. Germline V lookup: CDR1 ENHRY, CDR2 SYGVKD. Trimming took 5 bases from V and 5 from J, leaving 10 bases between them. The DNA for the CDR3 is TGTGCCATCAGTACACAGGGCGATCAGCCCCAGCATTTT. Amino acids: CAISTQGDQPQHF.

The chain has TRBV4-3 and TRBJ2-3, with TRBD2 as a possible D gene (7 bases). The ends were cut back, 4 bases at V and 3 bases at J, with 23 bases in the middle. CDR1 and CDR2 from the germline V gene are LGHNA and YSLEER. The CDR3 is made up of 18 amino acids. The CDR3 bases are TGCGCCAGCAGCCCGGTGTATAGGGCCGGGGGGCGGACAGATACGCAGTATTTT. The encoded protein is CASSPVYRAGGRTDTQYF.

This sequence joins TRBV7-2 and TRBJ2-5; 8 nucleotides align to TRBD2. Germline trimming cut 3 bases from V and 5 bases from J; bases unmatched to any gene: 8. CDR3 size: 15 residues. CDR1 SGHTA and CDR2 FQGNSA come from the germline V gene. The CDR3 region is CASSFLAGTRETQYF. The CDR3 DNA sequence: TGTGCCAGCAGCTTTTTAGCGGGAACTAGGGAGACCCAGTACTTC.

V is TRBV5-1 and J is TRBJ2-2, with D possibly matching TRBD1 (6 bases). Germline V lookup: CDR1 SGHRS, CDR2 YFSETQ. The CDR3 covers 16 residues. V was trimmed by 0 bases and J by 8 bases, leaving 17 bases between them. This CDR3 reads CASSLEAGDRFGELFF. The CDR3 DNA sequence: TGCGCCAGCAGCTTGGAGGCAGGGGATCGGTTTGGGGAGCTGTTTTTT.

This chain joins TRBV7-9 and TRBJ2-3; D call uncertain. Trimming left V 0 bases short and J 1 base short, with 5 bases between. The CDR3 length is 14 residues. CDR1 and CDR2 from the germline V gene are SEHNR and FQNEAQ (reference sequence). The CDR3 sequence is CASSLALGTDTQYF. The CDR3 nucleotides read TGTGCCAGCAGCTTAGCGCTAGGCACAGATACGCAGTATTTT.

This rearrangement joins TRBV6-5 to TRBJ1-1; a weak D match, TRBD1 (6 bases). The CDR3 has 13 amino acids. V was shortened by 7 bases and J by 3 bases, with 12 bases between the two germline ends. CDR1 is MNHEY and CDR2 is SVGAGI in the germline V gene. CDR3 in amino acids: CASTTGQYTEAFF. In nucleotides, the CDR3 is TGTGCCAGCACGACAGGCCAATACACTGAAGCTTTCTTT.

The CDR3 spells CASSCAGWEETQYF. In DNA, the CDR3 is TGTGCCAGCAGCTGTGCAGGCTGGGAAGAGACCCAGTACTTC. The V and J genes are TRBV7-7 and TRBJ2-5; D is undetermined. In germline, CDR1 is SSHAT, CDR2 FNYEAQ (reference sequence). CDR3 size: 14 residues. Trimming stripped 4 bases from V and 3 bases from J, with 12 bases between.

The chain recombines TRBV2 with TRBJ1-2; the D is unclear. Germline V gene lookup returns CDR1 SNHLY and CDR2 FYNNEI. This CDR3 region has 12 residues. Trimming left V 7 bases short and J 7 bases short, with 13 bases between. The CDR3 DNA follows: TGTGCCAGCAAGGGCATAGGAGGTGGCTACACCTTC. Amino acids: CASKGIGGGYTF.

The chain uses TRBV7-9 and TRBJ2-7, with 7 bases identical to TRBD1. Unmatched junction bases numbered 10, after V lost 5 bases and J lost 6 bases. Germline CDR1 SEHNR, CDR2 FQNEAQ (reference sequence). The CDR3 is 14 residues long. The DNA of the CDR3 is TGTGCCAGCAGCCGCTCGACACAGGGGTCCGAGCAGTACTTC. This encodes CASSRSTQGSEQYF.

This clone was seen a few times. The chain combines TRBV5-4 with TRBJ2-1; 7 bases line up with TRBD1. The germline gives CDR1 SGHNT, CDR2 YYREEE (reference sequence). V dropped 3 bases and J dropped 8; count of bases not matched to a gene: 5. This CDR3 contains 13 residues. Here the CDR3 DNA reads TGTGCCAGCAGCTCACAGGGGTGGGATGAGCAGTTCTTC. Residues: CASSSQGWDEQFF.

As regards this clone: This same CDR3 is encoded by further DNA sequences in the sample. The V call is TRBV2, the J call TRBJ2-7; no definite D call. This CDR3 contains 11 residues. Per the germline V gene, CDR1 is SNHLY and CDR2 is FYNNEI. V was cut by 6 bases and J by 4 bases, with 7 bases left in between. Here the CDR3 reads CASSPSYEQYF. Written as DNA, the CDR3 is TGTGCCAGCAGCCCCAGTTACGAGCAGTACTTC. Together with reference TRBV2 and TRBJ2-7, the CDR3 gives the full variable domain: EPEVTQTPSHQVTQMGQEVILRCVPISNHLYFYWYRQILGQKVEFLVSFYNNEISEKSEIFDDQFSVERPDGSNFTLKIRSTKLEDSAMYFCASSPSYEQYFGPGTRLTVT.

The chain has TRBV5-1 and TRBJ1-5; D is perhaps TRBD1 (6 bases). The CDR3 is 14 residues long. CDR1 is SGHRS, CDR2 YFSETQ, per germline. Trimming removed 2 bases at V and 7 bases at J, with 13 bases between. CDR3 sequence reads: CASSLGGNGQPQHF. For the CDR3, the DNA is TGCGCCAGCAGCTTAGGGGGAAACGGCCAGCCCCAGCATTTT.

The chain links TRBV6-5 to TRBJ1-3, with 8 bases matching TRBD1. Trimming at V came to 7 bases and at J to 4 bases, leaving 6 bases not matched to a gene. The CDR3 totals 14 residues. Germline V CDR1 and CDR2: MNHEY, SVGAGI. The DNA for the CDR3 is TGTGCCAGCATTCGACAGGGGAGAGGAAACACCATATATTTT. As protein: CASIRQGRGNTIYF.

CDR3 bases: TGTGCCAGTTTGGGAGCTGGGGCCAACGTCCTGACTTTC. This translates into CASLGAGANVLTF. V is TRBV19 and J is TRBJ2-6; tentative D call: TRBD2 (5 bases). This CDR3 comprises 13 residues. V dropped 8 bases and J dropped 2 bases, with 7 bases sitting between them. In germline, CDR1 is LNHDA, CDR2 SQIVND (reference sequence).

This chain connects TRBV19 to TRBJ1-2; D unclear. The CDR3 has 15 amino acids. The V gene's germline CDR1 is LNHDA and CDR2 SQIVND (reference sequence). Trimming took 3 bases from V and 2 from J, leaving 13 bases between them. The CDR3 nucleotides are TGTGCCAGTAGTATCAGCGAAGCATCAAACTATGGCTACACCTTC. As protein: CASSISEASNYGYTF.

This chain links TRBV6-6 with TRBJ2-3; D may be TRBD2 (5 bases). The V gene lost 7 bases and the J gene lost 2 bases, with 13 bases spanning the gap. From germline, CDR1 is MNHNY and CDR2 SVGAGI (reference sequence). The CDR3 totals 14 residues. Written as DNA, the CDR3 is TGTGCCAGCATACCGGGGATACACACAGATACGCAGTATTTT. Translating gives CASIPGIHTDTQYF.

The chain carries TRBV6-5 and TRBJ2-7; D is unresolved. The CDR3 runs 12 residues. The germline gives CDR1 MNHEY, CDR2 SVGAGI. The germline V and J ends were trimmed by 7 bases and 0 bases, with 7 bases remaining between them. CDR3 sequence reads: CASTPSSYEQYF. CDR3 in DNA: TGTGCCAGCACCCCCAGCTCCTACGAGCAGTACTTC.

V and J are TRBV5-1 and TRBJ2-5; 14 bases are a match to TRBD2. The V gene's germline CDR1 is SGHRS and CDR2 YFSETQ. Trimming took 3 bases from V and 5 from J; bases not matched to a gene: 3. The CDR3 loop spans 15 amino acids. The CDR3 nucleotides are TGCGCCAGCAGCTCGGGACTAGCGGGAGTTGAGACCCAGTACTTC. Encoded protein: CASSSGLAGVETQYF.

This chain's CDR3 is CASSSTSGGANTGELFF. The CDR3 DNA sequence: TGCGCCAGCAGCTCTACTAGCGGGGGGGCCAACACCGGGGAGCTGTTTTTT. V gene TRBV5-1 combines with J gene TRBJ2-2; 13 bases agree with TRBD2. J lost 2 bases, V lost 3 bases, and 4 bases had no gene match. The germline V gene has CDR1 SGHRS and CDR2 YFSETQ. This CDR3 is built from 17 residues.

The chain has TRBV24-1 and TRBJ2-5; a weak D match, TRBD2 (5 bases). Germline CDR1 reads KGHDR; CDR2 reads SFDVKD. Trimming removed 4 bases at V and 2 bases at J, with 7 bases between. The CDR3 has 13 amino acids. The CDR3 reads CATSDRGQETQYF. As DNA, the CDR3 is TGTGCCACCAGTGACCGGGGACAAGAGACCCAGTACTTC.

This clone was picked up one time. The chain has TRBV14 and TRBJ1-1; D call uncertain. CDR1 is SGHDN and CDR2 is FVKESK in the germline V gene. The CDR3 totals 13 residues. V was pared by 2 bases and J by 6 bases, with 10 bases between. The chain's CDR3 is CASSQLRYAEAFF. In DNA form, the CDR3 reads TGTGCCAGCAGCCAATTACGGTACGCTGAAGCTTTCTTT.